Each of the 2 T cell receptor beta chains below was sequenced from the same sample in a study of human T cells and chemical hapten exposure. MiXCR, applied by TCRdb to the RACE reads, yields one record per CDR3 protein. The sample holds tens of thousands of distinct CDR3 sequences, more than 10% seen once. Time point noted: pre-sensitization, week 0. As for treatment: therapeutic diphenylcyclopropenone sensitization with weekly scalp DPC. The template was total RNA from unfractionated whole blood. Here the sequenced sample was whole blood, taken in connection with sensitization to the hapten diphenylcyclopropenone (DPC). The receptors stem from a woman aged 40-49 years with alopecia areata. Some clones in this sample may be carry-over from other donors' samples.

This clonotype was seen at least ten times. This sequence joins TRBV6-4 and TRBJ2-3; 12 bases agree with TRBD1. The trim removed 8 bases at V and 6 bases at J, leaving 6 bases unmatched. Germline-derived CDR1 and CDR2 are MRHNA and SNTAGT. The CDR3 has 14 residues. CDR3 sequence (DNA): TGTGCCAGCTGGGGACAGGGGGCGGCGGATACGCAGTATTTT. It encodes CASWGQGAADTQYF.

The rearrangement uses TRBV18 and TRBJ2-4; D could derive from TRBD1 or TRBD2 (5 bases each). The germline V gene encodes CDR1 KGHSH and CDR2 LQKENI. Trimming took off 2 bases at V and 9 bases at J, with 11 bases between the two ends. The CDR3 contains 13 residues. CDR3 DNA sequence: TGTGCCAGCTCACCAAGGGACGTAGGCATTCAGTACTTC. This codes for CASSPRDVGIQYF.